This T cell receptor (beta chain) is from a study of Ad26.COV2.S vaccination and SARS-CoV-2 variants (dated by TCRdb to the early 2020s). Some background on the complete study: Vaccine-arm donors came from COV1001, a multicentre, randomized, double-blind, placebo-controlled phase I-IIa trial of Ad26.COV2.S in healthy adults. Investigators did not know the trial group allocation while performing experiments and assessing outcomes. Ad26.COV2.S was administered intramuscularly at 5 x 10^10 or 1 x 10^11 viral particles, either as a single shot or as two shots given 56 days apart. Trial participants were randomized into five groups of five, in which low-dose or high-dose Ad26.COV2.S was given once or twice, or placebo was given on both occasions. The specificity and breadth of SARS-CoV-2-reactive T cell receptors after Ad26.COV2.S vaccination were assessed by TCRbeta repertoire sequencing. The TCR-sequenced set comprised approximately 30 samples: some 19 Ad26.COV2.S vaccine recipients, 5 placebo recipients and 8 SARS-CoV-2 convalescent individuals.

The full study reports these points: The study was not powered for comparison of responses between vaccine doses or regimens. After vaccination, substantial breadth of spike-specific CD8+ and CD4+ T cell responses was reported. The authors noted that total T cell responses may have been underestimated by the TCR breadth and depth analyses. Non-spike TCR breadth was comparable between vaccine and placebo recipients, consistent with the vaccine containing only spike. Ad26.COV2.S recipients had higher spike-specific TCR breadth than placebo recipients (P = 0.0014).

What the treatment or condition label conveys for this sample: some 20 received Ad26.COV2.S at low or high dose, single or two shots; roughly five received placebo; per-sample allocation not given. Repertoires of vaccine and placebo recipients were sequenced from samples collected on day 63 after the first injection. Cohort 1b enrolled 25 to 30 adults aged 18-55 years at a single site in Boston, USA, between 29 July and 7 August 2020. Ad26.COV2.S consisted of a replication-incompetent adenovirus type 26 vector by which a prefusion-stabilized SARS-CoV-2 spike protein from the original Wuhan strain was expressed. Points on this clone: Its cognate antigen has yet to be identified. Within one base of it there is no much larger clone, and no base qualities were kept.

TCRbeta CDR3 regions were sequenced with the immunoSEQ Assay. After extraction, genomic DNA underwent amplification by bias-controlled multiplex PCR, followed by high-throughput sequencing. Per the source publication's procedure: To quantify the absolute abundance of every unique TCRbeta CDR3 region, sequences were collapsed and filtered. T cell fraction was estimated by normalizing TCRbeta template counts to usable DNA, with usable DNA measured through amplification of reference genes found in all nucleated cells. Repertoire TCRs were annotated as SARS-CoV-2-specific by exact matching of V gene, CDR3 amino acid sequence and J gene to a known reactive TCR set. MIRA supplied the reference SARS-CoV-2 TCR set, which was filtered for enrichment in COVID-19-positive ImmuneCODE repertoires so that public or cross-reactive TCRs were removed. Drawing on the MIRA antigens, annotated TCRs were analysed further at the level of specific ORF or position within ORF. Breadth was defined as the number of annotated unique rearrangements divided by the total number of unique productive rearrangements, and depth was defined as the summed frequency of the annotated unique rearrangements. Two-sided Wilcoxon rank-sum tests were applied when comparing TCR breadth between groups. Here the immuneACCESS table is served through TCRdb, limited to in-frame sequences with V and J called. Missing clones are a known gap in these copies; in checked studies unresolved V genes cover under half, and the rest lacks a known reason. V and J calls and clone size follow that table, whereas D and trimming were derived from the DNA. The table for this sample lists over 300,000 clones; about 83% of them were counted only once. The ten largest account for around 7% of the sample.

The TCR sequence derives from a person between 18 and 60 years old who received the Ad26.COV2.S COVID-19 vaccine or a placebo. The sequencing here drew on peripheral blood, taken in a trial of Ad26.COV2.S vaccine versus placebo.

The CDR3 protein is CASSDASPLGGAYGYTF. The bases read TGTGCCAGTTCCGACGCTTCCCCCCTCGGGGGAGCCTATGGCTACACCTTC. The chain links TRBV19 with TRBJ1-2; the D region possibly corresponds to TRBD1 (5 bases align). The CDR3 has 17 amino acids, counting the end cysteine and phenylalanine. Of all the DNA, just the CDR3 is kept, 51 bases in frame from base 1. Based on the germline V gene (reference sequence), the CDR1 and CDR2 sequences are LNHDA and SQIVND. Between the V and J ends, shortened by 8 bases and 4 bases respectively, the junction contains 26 bases.